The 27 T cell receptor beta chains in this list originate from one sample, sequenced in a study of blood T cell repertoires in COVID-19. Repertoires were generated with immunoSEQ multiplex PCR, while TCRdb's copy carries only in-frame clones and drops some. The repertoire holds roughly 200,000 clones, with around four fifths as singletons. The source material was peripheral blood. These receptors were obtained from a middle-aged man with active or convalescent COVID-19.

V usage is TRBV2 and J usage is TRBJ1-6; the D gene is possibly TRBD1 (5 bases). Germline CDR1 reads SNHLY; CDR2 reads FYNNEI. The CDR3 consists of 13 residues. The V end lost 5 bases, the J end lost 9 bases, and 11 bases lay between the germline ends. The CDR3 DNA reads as TGTGCCAGCAGTCCAGACAGTCGTTCACCCCTCCACTTT. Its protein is CASSPDSRSPLHF.

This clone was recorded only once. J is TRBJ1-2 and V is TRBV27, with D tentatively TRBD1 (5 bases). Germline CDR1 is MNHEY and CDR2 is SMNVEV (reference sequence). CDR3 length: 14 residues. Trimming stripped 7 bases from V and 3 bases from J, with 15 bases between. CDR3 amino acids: CASTVGGDYYGYTF. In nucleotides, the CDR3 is TGTGCCAGCACCGTGGGAGGGGATTACTATGGCTACACCTTC.

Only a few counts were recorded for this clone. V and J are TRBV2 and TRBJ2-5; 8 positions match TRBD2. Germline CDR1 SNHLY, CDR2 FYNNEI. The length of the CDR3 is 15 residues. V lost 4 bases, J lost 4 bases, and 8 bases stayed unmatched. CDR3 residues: CASSAGGGPGETQYF. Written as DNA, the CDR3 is TGTGCCAGCAGTGCGGGCGGGGGGCCAGGAGAGACCCAGTACTTC.

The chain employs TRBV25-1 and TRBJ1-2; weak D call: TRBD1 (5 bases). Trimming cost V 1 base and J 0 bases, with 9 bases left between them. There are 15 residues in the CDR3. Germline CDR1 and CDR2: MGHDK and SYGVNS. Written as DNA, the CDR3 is TGTGCCAGCAGTGAATGGGGCGTGGCTAACTATGGCTACACCTTC. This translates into CASSEWGVANYGYTF.

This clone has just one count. CDR3 in amino acids: CAISGGRWDTGELFF. The CDR3 DNA reads TGTGCCATCAGTGGGGGCAGATGGGACACCGGGGAGCTGTTTTTT. This chain links TRBV10-3 with TRBJ2-2, with D maybe TRBD1 (5 bases). Germline V gene lookup returns CDR1 ENHRY and CDR2 SYGVKD. This CDR3 is 15 amino acids long. The ends were cut back, 4 bases at V and 3 bases at J, with 12 bases in the middle.

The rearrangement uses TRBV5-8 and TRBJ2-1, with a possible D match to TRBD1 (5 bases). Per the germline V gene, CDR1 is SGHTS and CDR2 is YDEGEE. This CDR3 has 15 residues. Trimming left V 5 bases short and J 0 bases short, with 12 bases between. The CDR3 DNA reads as TGTGCCAGCAGTACAGGCGGCGACTCCTACAATGAGCAGTTCTTC. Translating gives CASSTGGDSYNEQFF.

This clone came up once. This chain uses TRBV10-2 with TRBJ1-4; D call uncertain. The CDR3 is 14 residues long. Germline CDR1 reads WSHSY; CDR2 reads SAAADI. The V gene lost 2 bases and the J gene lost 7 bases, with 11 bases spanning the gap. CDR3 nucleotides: TGCGCCAGCAGTGAGGCGGGGTTGGGTGAAAAACTGTTTTTT. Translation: CASSEAGLGEKLFF.

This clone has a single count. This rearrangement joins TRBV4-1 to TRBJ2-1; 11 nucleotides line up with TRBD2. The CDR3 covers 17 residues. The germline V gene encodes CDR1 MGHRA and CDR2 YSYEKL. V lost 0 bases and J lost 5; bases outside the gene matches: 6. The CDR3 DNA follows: TGCGCCAGCAGCCAAGATTGGGGGACTAGCGGTAACAATGAGCAGTTCTTC. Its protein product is CASSQDWGTSGNNEQFF.

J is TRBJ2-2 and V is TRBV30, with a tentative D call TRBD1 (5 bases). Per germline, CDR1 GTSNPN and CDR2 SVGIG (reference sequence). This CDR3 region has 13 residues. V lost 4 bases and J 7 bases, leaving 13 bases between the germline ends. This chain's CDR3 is CAWNEDSLGELFF. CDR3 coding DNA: TGTGCCTGGAACGAAGACAGCCTCGGGGAGCTGTTTTTT.

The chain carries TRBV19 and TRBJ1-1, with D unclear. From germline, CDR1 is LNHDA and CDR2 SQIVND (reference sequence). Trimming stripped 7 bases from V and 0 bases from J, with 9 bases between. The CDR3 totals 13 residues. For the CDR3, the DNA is TGTGCCAGTACCCCCTCCCTGAACACTGAAGCTTTCTTT. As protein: CASTPSLNTEAFF.

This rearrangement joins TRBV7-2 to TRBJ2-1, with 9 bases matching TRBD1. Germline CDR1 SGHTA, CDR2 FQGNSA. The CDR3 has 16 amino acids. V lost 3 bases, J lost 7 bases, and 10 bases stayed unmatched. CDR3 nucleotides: TGTGCCAGCAGCTTCACCGGGACAGGGATAGGGAATGAGCAGTTCTTC. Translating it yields CASSFTGTGIGNEQFF.

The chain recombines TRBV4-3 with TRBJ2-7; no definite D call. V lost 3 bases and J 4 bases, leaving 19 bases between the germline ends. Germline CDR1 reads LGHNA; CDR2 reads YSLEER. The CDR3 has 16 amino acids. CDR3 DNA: TGCGCCAGCAGCCAGGATAGACACCGCTCGTCTTACGAGCAGTACTTC. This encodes CASSQDRHRSSYEQYF.

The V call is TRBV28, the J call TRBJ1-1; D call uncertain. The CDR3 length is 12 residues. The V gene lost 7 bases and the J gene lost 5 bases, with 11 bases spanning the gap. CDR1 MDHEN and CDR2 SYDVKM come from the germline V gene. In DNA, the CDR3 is TGTGCCAGCACCGAAGGGAGGACTGAAGCTTTCTTT. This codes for CASTEGRTEAFF.

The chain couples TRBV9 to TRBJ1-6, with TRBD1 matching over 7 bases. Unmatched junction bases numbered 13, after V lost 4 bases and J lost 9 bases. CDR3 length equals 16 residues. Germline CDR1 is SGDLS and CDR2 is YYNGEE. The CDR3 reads CASSPRGAGNGSPLHF. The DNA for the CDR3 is TGTGCCAGCAGCCCCAGGGGGGCAGGGAACGGTTCACCCCTCCACTTT.

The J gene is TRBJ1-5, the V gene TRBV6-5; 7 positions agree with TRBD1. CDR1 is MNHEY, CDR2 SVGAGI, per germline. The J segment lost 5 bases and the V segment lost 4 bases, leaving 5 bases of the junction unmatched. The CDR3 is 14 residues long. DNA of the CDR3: TGTGCCAGCAGTTCGGACAGGAGATATCAGCCCCAGCATTTT. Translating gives CASSSDRRYQPQHF.

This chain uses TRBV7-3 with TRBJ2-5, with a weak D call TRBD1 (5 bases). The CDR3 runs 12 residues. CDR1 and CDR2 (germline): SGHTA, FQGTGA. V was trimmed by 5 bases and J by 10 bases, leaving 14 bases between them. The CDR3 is CASSTGQGHQYF. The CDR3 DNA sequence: TGTGCCAGCAGCACCGGTCAGGGCCACCAGTACTTC.

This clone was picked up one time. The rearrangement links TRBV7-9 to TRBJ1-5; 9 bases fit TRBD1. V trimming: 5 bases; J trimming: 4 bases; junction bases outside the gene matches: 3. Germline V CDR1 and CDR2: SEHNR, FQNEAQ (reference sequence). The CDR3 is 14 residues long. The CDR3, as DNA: TGTGCCAGCAGCGGGACAGGGACGAATCAGCCCCAGCATTTT. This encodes CASSGTGTNQPQHF.

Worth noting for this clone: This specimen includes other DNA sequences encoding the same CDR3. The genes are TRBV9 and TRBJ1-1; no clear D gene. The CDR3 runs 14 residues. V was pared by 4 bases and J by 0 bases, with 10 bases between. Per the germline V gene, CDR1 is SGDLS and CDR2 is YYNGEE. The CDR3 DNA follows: TGTGCCAGCAGCCCTAGGACTCTGAACACTGAAGCTTTCTTT. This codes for CASSPRTLNTEAFF.

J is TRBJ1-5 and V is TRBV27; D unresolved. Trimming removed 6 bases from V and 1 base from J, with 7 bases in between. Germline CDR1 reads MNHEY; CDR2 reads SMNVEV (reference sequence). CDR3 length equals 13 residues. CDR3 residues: CASSRYSNQPQHF. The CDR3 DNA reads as TGTGCCAGCAGCCGGTACAGCAATCAGCCCCAGCATTTT.

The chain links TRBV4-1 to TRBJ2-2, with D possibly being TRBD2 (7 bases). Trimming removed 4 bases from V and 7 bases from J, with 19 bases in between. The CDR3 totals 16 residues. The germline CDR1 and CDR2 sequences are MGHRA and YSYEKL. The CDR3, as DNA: TGCGCCAGCAGCCCAGGTTGGGGGGGCCGGAGCGGGGAGCTGTTTTTT. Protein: CASSPGWGGRSGELFF.

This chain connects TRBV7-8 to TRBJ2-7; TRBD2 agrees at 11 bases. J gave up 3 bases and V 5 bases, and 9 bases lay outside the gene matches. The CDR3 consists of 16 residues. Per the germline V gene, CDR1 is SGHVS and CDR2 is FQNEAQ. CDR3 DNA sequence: TGTGCCAGCAGCCAATCCGGGACTAGCGGCTACTACGAGCAGTACTTC. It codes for CASSQSGTSGYYEQYF.

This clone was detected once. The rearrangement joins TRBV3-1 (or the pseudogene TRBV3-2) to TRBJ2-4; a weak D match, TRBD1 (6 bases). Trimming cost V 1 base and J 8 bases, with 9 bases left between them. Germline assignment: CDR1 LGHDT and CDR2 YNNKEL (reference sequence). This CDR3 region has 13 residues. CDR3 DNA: TGTGCCAGCAGCCAAGGGAACAGGGACATTCAGTACTTC. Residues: CASSQGNRDIQYF.

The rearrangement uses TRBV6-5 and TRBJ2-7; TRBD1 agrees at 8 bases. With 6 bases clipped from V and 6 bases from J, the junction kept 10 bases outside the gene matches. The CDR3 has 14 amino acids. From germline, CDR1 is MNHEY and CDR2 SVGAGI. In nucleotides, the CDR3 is TGTGCCAGCAGGACCCCAGGGGGCATGGGCGAGCAGTACTTC. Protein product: CASRTPGGMGEQYF.

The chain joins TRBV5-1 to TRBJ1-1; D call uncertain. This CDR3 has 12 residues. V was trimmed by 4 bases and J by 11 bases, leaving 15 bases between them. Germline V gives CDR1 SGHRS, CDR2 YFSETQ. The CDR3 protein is CASSPGSERAFF. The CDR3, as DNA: TGCGCCAGCAGCCCGGGGTCCGAACGGGCTTTCTTT. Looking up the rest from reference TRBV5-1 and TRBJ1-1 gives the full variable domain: KAGVTQTPRYLIKTRGQQVTLSCSPISGHRSVSWYQQTPGQGLQFLFEYFSETQRNKGNFPGRFSGRQFSNSRSEMNVSTLELGDSALYLCASSPGSERAFFGQGTRLTVV.

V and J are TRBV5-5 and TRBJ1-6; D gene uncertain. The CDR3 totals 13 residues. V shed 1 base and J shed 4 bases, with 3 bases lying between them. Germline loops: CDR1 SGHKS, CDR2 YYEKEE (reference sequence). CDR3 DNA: TGTGCCAGCAGCTTGCGGTATAATTCACCCCTCCACTTT. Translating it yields CASSLRYNSPLHF.

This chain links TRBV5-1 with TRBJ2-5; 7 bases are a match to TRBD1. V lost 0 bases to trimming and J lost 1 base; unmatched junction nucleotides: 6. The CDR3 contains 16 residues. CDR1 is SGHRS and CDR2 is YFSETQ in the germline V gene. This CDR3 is CASSLAVGQIQETQYF. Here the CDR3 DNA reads TGCGCCAGCAGCTTGGCGGTGGGACAGATCCAAGAGACCCAGTACTTC.

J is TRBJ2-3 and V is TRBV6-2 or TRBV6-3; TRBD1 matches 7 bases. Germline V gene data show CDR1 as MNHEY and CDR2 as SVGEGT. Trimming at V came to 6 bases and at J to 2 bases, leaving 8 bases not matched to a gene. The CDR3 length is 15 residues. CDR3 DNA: TGTGCCAGCAGCCCGGGACAGCCATACACAGATACGCAGTATTTT. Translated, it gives CASSPGQPYTDTQYF.